This T cell receptor (beta chain) was identified during a study of T cells in narcolepsy. Only in-frame clones appear in the TCRdb table, and some are missing; sequencing was by immunoSEQ multiplex PCR. The table includes 30,000 to 35,000 clones, approximately 78% detected once. Study results and caveats: In some patient and control memory CD4+ samples, autoreactive clones were absent. Comparing one patient's CSF and blood CD4+ clonotypes highlighted HCRT- and TRIB2-specific autoreactive clonotypes. Healthy controls reportedly lacked the autoreactive clonotypes serially found in patients' blood.

Comment on this clone: Its antigen is not identified.

Input material: CD45RA- memory CD4+ T cells from PBMCs. The receptor comes from a human donor with narcolepsy.

CDR3 nucleotide sequence: TGTGCCAGCAGTGCCTTCCAGGGCACCGGGGAGCTGTTTTTT. Protein: CASSAFQGTGELFF. This chain links TRBV6-5 with TRBJ2-2, with a possible D match to TRBD1 (5 bases). With 5 bases removed from V and 4 bases from J, the gap between germline ends came to 11 bases. CDR3 size: 14 residues. Germline V CDR1 and CDR2: MNHEY, SVGAGI.